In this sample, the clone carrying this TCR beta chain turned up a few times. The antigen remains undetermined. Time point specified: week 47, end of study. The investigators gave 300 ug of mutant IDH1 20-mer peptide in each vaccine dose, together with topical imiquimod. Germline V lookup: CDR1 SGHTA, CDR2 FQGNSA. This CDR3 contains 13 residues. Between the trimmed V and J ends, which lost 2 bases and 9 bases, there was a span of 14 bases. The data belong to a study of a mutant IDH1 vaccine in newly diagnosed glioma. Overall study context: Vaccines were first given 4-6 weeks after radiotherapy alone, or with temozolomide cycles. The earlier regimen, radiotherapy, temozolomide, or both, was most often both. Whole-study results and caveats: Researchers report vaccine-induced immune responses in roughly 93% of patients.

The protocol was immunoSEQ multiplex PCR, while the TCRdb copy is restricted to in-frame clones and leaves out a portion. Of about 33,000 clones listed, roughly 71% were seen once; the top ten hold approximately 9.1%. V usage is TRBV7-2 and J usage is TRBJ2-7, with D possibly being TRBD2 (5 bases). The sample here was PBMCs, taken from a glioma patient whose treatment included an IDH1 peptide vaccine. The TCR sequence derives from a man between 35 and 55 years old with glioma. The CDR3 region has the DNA TGTGCCAGCAGCTTAAAAGAAGGGAGTGGGCAGTACTTC. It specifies CASSLKEGSGQYF.